Presented here are 32 T cell receptor beta chains from one specimen sequenced in a study of T-cell memory formation after mild COVID-19. TCRdb re-called the 5' RACE reads through MiXCR, storing one row per CDR3 protein. The data contain around 340,000 distinct CDR3 sequences, approximately 13% of them singletons. Sequenced sample: PBMCs or a T cell subset sorted from them (not recorded which). These receptor sequences come from a man between 18 and 29 years old who had mild COVID-19 (a few samples of this study predate the infection). Cell type and time point are not known.

The chain is built from TRBV6-5 and TRBJ2-7, with 7 bases aligning to TRBD2. This CDR3 spans 15 amino acids. V shed 1 base, J shed 0 bases, and the junction held 3 bases outside the gene matches. Germline loops: CDR1 MNHEY, CDR2 SVGAGI. In DNA form, the CDR3 reads TGTGCCAGCAGTTACTTACGGGACTACTCCTACGAGCAGTACTTC. Protein sequence: CASSYLRDYSYEQYF.

This clonotype has more than one count but fewer than ten. The chain has TRBV24-1 and TRBJ2-1, with D unresolved. In germline, CDR1 is KGHDR, CDR2 SFDVKD. V was cut by 2 bases and J by 8 bases, with 6 bases left in between. CDR3 length: 12 amino acids. The CDR3 sequence is CATSDSLDEQFF. The CDR3 bases are TGTGCCACCAGTGATTCTCTGGATGAGCAGTTCTTC.

This sequence joins TRBV6-2 or TRBV6-3 and TRBJ1-5, with TRBD1 identical over 7 bases. V was clipped by 8 bases and J by 5 bases; unmatched bases: 15. CDR1 is MNHEY, CDR2 SVGEGT, per germline. The CDR3 sequence is 16 residues long. CDR3 in amino acids: CASHFSGTELYQPQHF. In DNA, the CDR3 is TGTGCCAGCCACTTCTCCGGGACAGAGCTTTATCAGCCCCAGCATTTT.

The J gene is TRBJ2-7, the V gene TRBV12-3 or TRBV12-4; TRBD2 is a possible D gene (7 bases). V dropped 7 bases and J dropped 4 bases, with 17 bases sitting between them. CDR3 size: 14 residues. The CDR3 here is CASNARGGDYEQYF. The CDR3 DNA is TGTGCCAGCAACGCTCGAGGGGGGGATTACGAGCAGTACTTC.

This clonotype has more than one count but fewer than ten. The chain has TRBV5-5 and TRBJ1-2; D not resolved. The germline V gene has CDR1 SGHKS and CDR2 YYEKEE (reference sequence). V was trimmed by 1 base and J by 6 bases, leaving 22 bases between them. The CDR3 loop spans 17 amino acids. CDR3 amino acids: CASSLFRIRDLWDGYTF. The CDR3 coding sequence is TGTGCCAGCAGCTTGTTCCGGATCCGGGATCTTTGGGATGGCTACACCTTC.

This clonotype has a count of ten or more. This sequence joins TRBV7-2 and TRBJ2-4, with D tentatively TRBD1 (6 bases). Germline assignment: CDR1 SGHTA and CDR2 FQGNSA. The CDR3 contains 16 residues. V lost 5 bases, J lost 2 bases, and 16 bases lay in between. The CDR3 loop is CASSQGGVGPKNIQYF. The DNA for the CDR3 is TGTGCCAGCAGCCAAGGGGGAGTGGGTCCCAAAAACATTCAGTACTTC.

The chain is built from TRBV6-5 and TRBJ2-5; no reliable D call. The V and J ends lost 4 bases and 5 bases respectively, with 17 bases between them. CDR3 length: 15 amino acids. Germline V CDR1 and CDR2: MNHEY, SVGAGI. CDR3 in amino acids: CASSSAGSVSETQYF. The CDR3 DNA is TGTGCCAGCAGTTCGGCTGGTTCAGTGAGTGAGACCCAGTACTTC.

CDR3 protein: CASSADRAYGYTF. CDR3 bases: TGTGCCAGCAGCGCGGACAGGGCATATGGCTACACCTTC. J is TRBJ1-2 and V is TRBV5-4; 8 nucleotides line up with TRBD1. The junction had 4 bases not matched to a gene; V was cut back by 4 bases and J by 5 bases. Looked up from germline, CDR1 is SGHNT and CDR2 is YYREEE (reference sequence). The CDR3 sequence is 13 residues long.

The V gene is TRBV20-1, the J gene TRBJ1-5; D not certain. CDR1 and CDR2 (germline): DFQATT, SNEGSKA (reference sequence). There are 15 residues in the CDR3. Trimming shortened V by 3 bases and J by 0 bases, and 12 bases separated the two germline ends. The chain's CDR3 is CSASAQLLSNQPQHF. DNA for the CDR3: TGCAGTGCTAGTGCGCAACTCCTTAGCAATCAGCCCCAGCATTTT.

To note about this clonotype: No conserved phenylalanine or tryptophan is present at the end of the CDR3, so a read error is the likely explanation. V usage is TRBV11-2 and J usage is TRBJ2-5; 7 bases are a match to TRBD2. CDR3 length: 15 residues. The germline V gene encodes CDR1 SGHAT and CDR2 FQNNGV. The trim removed 5 bases at V and 5 bases at J, leaving 11 bases unmatched. CDR3 in amino acids: CASSGEAGRRETQYL. The CDR3 DNA reads TGTGCCAGCAGCGGAGAAGCGGGGAGGAGGGAGACCCAGTACTTA.

In this sample, this clonotype turned up a few times. This sequence joins TRBV29-1 and TRBJ1-2; the D gene is possibly TRBD1 (5 bases). Germline V gene lookup returns CDR1 SQVTM and CDR2 ANQGSEA. The germline V and J ends were trimmed by 4 bases and 2 bases, with 14 bases remaining between them. The CDR3 covers 14 residues. The CDR3 region is CSVAAQGENYGYTF. The CDR3 DNA reads TGCAGCGTTGCGGCACAAGGGGAGAACTATGGCTACACCTTC. The full variable domain, completed using reference TRBV29-1 and TRBJ1-2, is SAVISQKPSRDICQRGTSLTIQCQVDSQVTMMFWYRQQPGQSLTLIATANQGSEATYESGFVIDKFPISRPNLTFSTLTVSNMSPEDSSIYLCSVAAQGENYGYTFGSGTRLTVV.

The sample holds a few counts of this clonotype. This chain connects TRBV20-1 to TRBJ2-7, with a tentative D call TRBD2 (5 bases). V lost 4 bases to trimming and J lost 0 bases, with 10 bases between them. In germline, CDR1 is DFQATT, CDR2 SNEGSKA (reference sequence). This CDR3 has 13 amino acids. The CDR3 is CSAKRTASYEQYF. The CDR3 DNA is TGCAGTGCTAAGCGGACCGCCTCCTACGAGCAGTACTTC.

This clonotype was counted a few times. The chain combines TRBV10-3 with TRBJ1-2; D is unclear. This CDR3 spans 14 amino acids. Germline V gene lookup returns CDR1 ENHRY and CDR2 SYGVKD. V was trimmed by 0 bases and J by 2 bases, leaving 7 bases between them. CDR3 sequence: CAISESGDNYGYTF. CDR3 DNA sequence: TGTGCCATCAGTGAGTCGGGAGACAACTATGGCTACACCTTC.

The chain couples TRBV5-5 to TRBJ1-5; D may be TRBD1 (6 bases). The CDR3 totals 15 residues. V was cut by 4 bases and J by 3 bases, with 14 bases left in between. Per germline, CDR1 SGHKS and CDR2 YYEKEE (reference sequence). The CDR3 spells CASSRSGQINQPQHF. DNA of the CDR3: TGTGCCAGCAGCCGATCCGGACAGATCAATCAGCCCCAGCATTTT.

The table lists this clonotype with a few counts. This chain links TRBV7-2 with TRBJ1-6, with 7 bases lining up with TRBD1. Trimming at V came to 2 bases and at J to 6 bases, leaving 4 bases not matched to a gene. This CDR3 comprises 15 residues. In germline, CDR1 is SGHTA, CDR2 FQGNSA. CDR3 region: CASSLMRGLNSPLHF. CDR3 bases: TGTGCCAGCAGCTTAATGAGGGGGCTTAATTCACCCCTCCACTTT.

In this sample, this clonotype turned up a few times. The rearrangement links TRBV6-5 to TRBJ1-6; D is uncertain. This CDR3 has 14 amino acids. Germline CDR1 is MNHEY and CDR2 is SVGAGI. Deletions cut 6 bases from V and 6 bases from J, with 12 bases between. The CDR3 loop is CASSPGDGNSPLHF. The CDR3 DNA is TGTGCCAGCAGCCCCGGCGACGGTAATTCACCCCTCCACTTT.

This clonotype has a handful of counts. V usage is TRBV12-3 or TRBV12-4 and J usage is TRBJ2-3, with 8 positions matching TRBD1. This CDR3 has 16 amino acids. The junction had 8 bases not matched to a gene; V was cut back by 5 bases and J by 1 base. CDR3 loop: CASSTAPGQGTDTQYF. The CDR3 bases are TGTGCCAGCAGTACAGCCCCGGGACAGGGCACAGATACGCAGTATTTT.

This clonotype was seen more than once but under ten times. In DNA, the CDR3 is TGTGCCAGCATCCCCGGGGGCTACGGGTCAGATACGCAGTATTTT. Encoded protein: CASIPGGYGSDTQYF. The rearrangement uses TRBV5-5 and TRBJ2-3, with D possibly being TRBD1 or TRBD2 (6 bases each). CDR1 SGHKS and CDR2 YYEKEE come from the germline V gene (reference sequence). The CDR3 sequence is 15 residues long. Trimming pared 6 bases from V and 4 bases from J, leaving 18 bases between. The variable domain in full, completed from reference TRBV5-5 and TRBJ2-3, reads DAGVTQSPTHLIKTRGQQVTLRCSPISGHKSVSWYQQVLGQGPQFIFQYYEKEERGRGNFPDRFSARQFPNYSSELNVNALLLGDSALYLCASIPGGYGSDTQYFGPGTRLTVL.

This clonotype was observed at least ten times. The chain uses TRBV30 and TRBJ2-2; 8 nucleotides agree with TRBD1. This CDR3 has 13 amino acids. Germline V lookup: CDR1 GTSNPN, CDR2 SVGIG (reference sequence). Losses at the gene ends were 3 bases for V and 6 bases for J; bases not matched to a gene: 3. The CDR3 loop reads CAWSRQGSGELFF. DNA of the CDR3: TGTGCCTGGAGCCGACAGGGGTCCGGGGAGCTGTTTTTT.

The gene calls are TRBV28 and TRBJ1-4, with unresolved D. V shed 4 bases and J shed 8 bases, with 14 bases lying between them. Germline CDR1 MDHEN, CDR2 SYDVKM. The CDR3 is 14 amino acids. CDR3 sequence reads: CASSSPDNPEKLFF. The CDR3 DNA follows: TGTGCCAGCAGTTCGCCCGACAATCCCGAAAAACTGTTTTTT.

The J gene is TRBJ1-3, the V gene TRBV30, with a weak D call TRBD1 (5 bases). This CDR3 spans 12 amino acids. Germline V gene sequence: CDR1 GTSNPN, CDR2 SVGIG (reference sequence). The V and J ends lost 4 bases and 3 bases respectively, with 7 bases between them. CDR3 coding DNA: TGTGCCTGGATGGGGGTTGGAAACACCATATATTTT. Translated: CAWMGVGNTIYF. Complete variable domain (other parts from reference TRBV30 and TRBJ1-3): SQTIHQWPATLVQPVGSPLSLECTVEGTSNPNLYWYRQAAGRGLQLLFYSVGIGQISSEVPQNLSASRPQDRQFILSSKKLLLSDSGFYLCAWMGVGNTIYFGEGSWLTVV.

This clonotype was counted at least ten times. J is TRBJ2-7 and V is TRBV12-3 or TRBV12-4; D is unclear. The CDR3 is 12 residues long. V dropped 8 bases and J dropped 5 bases, with 13 bases sitting between them. The CDR3 sequence: CASASDGDEQYF. The CDR3 region has the DNA TGTGCCAGCGCCTCGGACGGCGACGAGCAGTACTTC.

The CDR3 DNA is TGTGCCACCAGTCCCTCCCGACAGGAAGAGACCCAGTACTTC. It is translated as CATSPSRQEETQYF. The V gene is TRBV24-1, the J gene TRBJ2-5, with D maybe TRBD1 (6 bases). The germline V gene encodes CDR1 KGHDR and CDR2 SFDVKD. V shed 6 bases and J shed 3 bases, with 13 bases lying between them. The CDR3 sequence is 14 residues long.

The rearrangement links TRBV7-6 to TRBJ2-7; tentatively, D is TRBD1 (5 bases). The germline V and J ends were trimmed by 4 bases and 1 base, with 11 bases remaining between them. The CDR3 spans 14 residues. CDR1 SGHVS and CDR2 FNYEAQ come from the germline V gene. The CDR3 nucleotides read TGTGCCAGCAGCTATACGACAGATTCCTACGAGCAGTACTTC. It codes for CASSYTTDSYEQYF.

This clonotype was detected only a few times. J is TRBJ2-1 and V is TRBV25-1, with D possibly called TRBD1 or TRBD2 (7 bases each). V lost 7 bases to trimming and J lost 8 bases, with 18 bases between them. CDR3 length: 14 residues. Germline values: CDR1 MGHDK, CDR2 SYGVNS. The CDR3 is CASTVQGRADEQFF. DNA of the CDR3: TGTGCCAGCACTGTACAGGGGAGGGCGGATGAGCAGTTCTTC.

This clonotype was seen a handful of times. V usage is TRBV4-1 and J usage is TRBJ2-5, with 11 bases lining up with TRBD2. Germline lookup yields CDR1 MGHRA and CDR2 YSYEKL. The V gene end was trimmed by 4 bases and the J gene end by 1 base; junction bases not matched to a gene: 2. CDR3 length equals 15 residues. CDR3 bases: TGCGCCAGCAGCCCTAGCGGGGGGATCCAAGAGACCCAGTACTTC. Protein: CASSPSGGIQETQYF.

The V and J genes are TRBV29-1 and TRBJ2-2; D might be TRBD1 or TRBD2, each matching 5 bases. Germline V lookup: CDR1 SQVTM, CDR2 ANQGSEA. Trimming pared 1 base from V and 6 bases from J, leaving 9 bases between. The CDR3 is 13 amino acids. The DNA of the CDR3 is TGCAGCGTTGAAGGGGACGGCCCCGGGGAGCTGTTTTTT. It is translated as CSVEGDGPGELFF.

The rearrangement uses TRBV18 and TRBJ1-1; D gene uncertain. V was pared by 6 bases and J by 7 bases, with 18 bases between. Germline V gene sequence: CDR1 KGHSH, CDR2 LQKENI. This CDR3 is built from 14 residues. The CDR3 DNA sequence: TGTGCCAGCTCCTCCCCCATTCCAAGAGATGAAGCTTTCTTT. Its protein is CASSSPIPRDEAFF.

The rearrangement uses TRBV9 and TRBJ2-5; D is unresolved. The germline V gene has CDR1 SGDLS and CDR2 YYNGEE. The CDR3 extends over 14 amino acids. V was pared by 4 bases and J by 1 base, with 11 bases between. The CDR3 sequence is CASSPPAAQETQYF. The CDR3 DNA follows: TGTGCCAGCAGCCCCCCGGCGGCCCAAGAGACCCAGTACTTC.

V is TRBV12-3 or TRBV12-4 and J is TRBJ1-2, with 7 bases that match TRBD1. The CDR3 has 14 residues. The V segment lost 1 base and the J segment 7 bases; nucleotides outside the gene matches: 6. The CDR3 loop is CASSLVGGASGYTF. The DNA for the CDR3 is TGTGCCAGCAGTTTAGTAGGGGGCGCGAGTGGCTACACCTTC.

This clonotype showed up many times. The V call is TRBV20-1, the J call TRBJ2-2; D call uncertain. The length of the CDR3 is 14 residues. The V gene's germline CDR1 is DFQATT and CDR2 SNEGSKA (reference sequence). The V end was cut by 0 bases, the J end by 5 bases, with 10 bases between. The CDR3 loop reads CSARDLATTGELFF. The CDR3 DNA reads as TGCAGTGCTAGAGATTTGGCAACAACCGGGGAGCTGTTTTTT.

The chain couples TRBV19 to TRBJ2-3, with D perhaps TRBD1 (6 bases). This CDR3 region has 16 residues. CDR1 is LNHDA and CDR2 is SQIVND in the germline V gene (reference sequence). V lost 5 bases and J lost 2, with 17 bases in between. In DNA, the CDR3 is TGTGCCAGTAGTCCAGAGCCGGACAGAATCACAGATACGCAGTATTTT. Its protein product is CASSPEPDRITDTQYF.